This T cell receptor beta chain was retrieved from a study of blood T cell repertoires in COVID-19. At the level of the study: Acute and convalescent COVID-19 samples came from the United States, Italy and Spain.

V lost 1 base and J lost 5, with 12 bases in between. The CDR3 loop spans 14 amino acids. The V gene's germline CDR1 is SGHRS and CDR2 YFSETQ. Clones were sequenced by immunoSEQ multiplex PCR, and TCRdb holds only the in-frame ones, with some missing. Altogether about 240,000 clones are present, 87% being singletons, with the ten largest covering 2% to 3%. Adults between roughly 18 and 90 years of age took part from under 30 US areas. Categorization into cohorts depended on clinical history that participants reported. The specimen was PBMCs or T cells enriched from blood (not recorded which). This TCR came from a woman aged 25 to 39 with acute COVID-19. J is TRBJ1-1 and V is TRBV5-1; D is possibly TRBD1 (5 bases). The CDR3 DNA reads as TGCGCCAGCAGCTTGAACACAGGTTGGACTGAAGCTTTCTTT. As protein: CASSLNTGWTEAFF. Based on the CDR3 plus reference TRBV5-1 and TRBJ1-1, the full variable domain is KAGVTQTPRYLIKTRGQQVTLSCSPISGHRSVSWYQQTPGQGLQFLFEYFSETQRNKGNFPGRFSGRQFSNSRSEMNVSTLELGDSALYLCASSLNTGWTEAFFGQGTRLTVV.